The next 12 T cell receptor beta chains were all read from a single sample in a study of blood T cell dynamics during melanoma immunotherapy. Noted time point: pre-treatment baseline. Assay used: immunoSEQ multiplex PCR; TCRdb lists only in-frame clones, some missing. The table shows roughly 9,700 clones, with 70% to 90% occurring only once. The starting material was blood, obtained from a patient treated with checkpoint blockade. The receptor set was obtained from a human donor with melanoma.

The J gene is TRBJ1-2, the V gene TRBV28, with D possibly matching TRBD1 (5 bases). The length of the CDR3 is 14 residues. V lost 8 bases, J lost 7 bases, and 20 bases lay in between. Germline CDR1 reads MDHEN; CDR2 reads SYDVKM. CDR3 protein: CASVLSGRLRGYTF. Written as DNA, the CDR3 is TGTGCCAGCGTCCTCTCGGGACGGTTGCGTGGCTACACCTTC.

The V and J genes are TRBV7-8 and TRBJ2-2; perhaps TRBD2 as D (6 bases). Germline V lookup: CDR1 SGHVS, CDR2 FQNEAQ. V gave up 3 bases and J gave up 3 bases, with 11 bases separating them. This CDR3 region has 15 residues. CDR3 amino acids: CASSFGGADTGELFF. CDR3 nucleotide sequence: TGTGCCAGCAGCTTTGGCGGGGCGGACACCGGGGAGCTGTTTTTT. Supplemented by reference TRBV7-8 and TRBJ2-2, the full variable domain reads GAGVSQSPRYKVAKRGQDVALRCDPISGHVSLFWYQQALGQGPEFLTYFQNEAQLDKSGLPSDRFFAERPEGSVSTLKIQRTQQEDSAVYLCASSFGGADTGELFFGEGSRLTVL.

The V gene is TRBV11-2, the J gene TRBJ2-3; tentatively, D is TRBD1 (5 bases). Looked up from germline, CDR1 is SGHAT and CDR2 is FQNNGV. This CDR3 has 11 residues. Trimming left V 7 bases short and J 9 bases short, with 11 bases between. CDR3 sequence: CASTWGITQYF. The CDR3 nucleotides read TGTGCCAGCACGTGGGGCATCACGCAGTATTTT.

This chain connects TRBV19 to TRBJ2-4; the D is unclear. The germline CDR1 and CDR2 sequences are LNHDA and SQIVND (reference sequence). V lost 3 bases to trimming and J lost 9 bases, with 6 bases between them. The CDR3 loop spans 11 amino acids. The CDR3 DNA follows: TGTGCCAGTAGTATGAGCAGCATTCAGTACTTC. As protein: CASSMSSIQYF.

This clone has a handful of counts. This CDR3 reads CSVPHRQDKGQPQHF. The DNA of the CDR3 is TGCAGCGTTCCCCATAGACAGGATAAGGGTCAGCCCCAGCATTTT. The chain is built from TRBV29-1 and TRBJ1-5, with D possibly matching TRBD1 (6 bases). The germline V gene encodes CDR1 SQVTM and CDR2 ANQGSEA. The CDR3 sequence is 15 residues long. The V and J ends lost 5 bases and 6 bases respectively, with 20 bases between them. Filled out from reference TRBV29-1 and TRBJ1-5, the complete variable domain reads SAVISQKPSRDICQRGTSLTIQCQVDSQVTMMFWYRQQPGQSLTLIATANQGSEATYESGFVIDKFPISRPNLTFSTLTVSNMSPEDSSIYLCSVPHRQDKGQPQHFGDGTRLSIL.

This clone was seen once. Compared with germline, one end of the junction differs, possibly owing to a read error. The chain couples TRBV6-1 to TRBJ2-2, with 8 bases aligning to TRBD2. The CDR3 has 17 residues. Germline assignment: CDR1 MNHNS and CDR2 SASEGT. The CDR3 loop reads CAISESRGGLNTGELFF. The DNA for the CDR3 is TGTGCCATCAGTGAGTCTCGCGGGGGGCTGAACACCGGGGAGCTGTTTTTT.

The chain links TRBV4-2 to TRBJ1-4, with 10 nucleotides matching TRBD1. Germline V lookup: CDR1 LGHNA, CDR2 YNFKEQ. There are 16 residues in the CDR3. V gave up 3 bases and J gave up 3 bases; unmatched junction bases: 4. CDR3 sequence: CASSQGTGASNEKLFF. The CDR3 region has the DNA TGTGCCAGCAGCCAGGGGACAGGGGCGTCTAATGAAAAACTGTTTTTT.

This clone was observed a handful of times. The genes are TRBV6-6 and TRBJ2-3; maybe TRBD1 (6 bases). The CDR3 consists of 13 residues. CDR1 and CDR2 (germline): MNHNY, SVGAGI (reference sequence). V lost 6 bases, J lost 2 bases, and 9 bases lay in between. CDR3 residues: CASSGTLTDTQYF. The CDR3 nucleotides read TGTGCCAGCAGCGGGACACTCACAGATACGCAGTATTTT.

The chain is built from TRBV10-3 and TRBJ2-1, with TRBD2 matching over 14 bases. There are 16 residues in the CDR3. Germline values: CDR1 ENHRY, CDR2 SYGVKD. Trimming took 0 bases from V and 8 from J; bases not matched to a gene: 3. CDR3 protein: CAISESTSGGGYEQFF. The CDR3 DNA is TGTGCCATCAGTGAGTCGACTAGCGGGGGGGGTTATGAGCAGTTCTTC.

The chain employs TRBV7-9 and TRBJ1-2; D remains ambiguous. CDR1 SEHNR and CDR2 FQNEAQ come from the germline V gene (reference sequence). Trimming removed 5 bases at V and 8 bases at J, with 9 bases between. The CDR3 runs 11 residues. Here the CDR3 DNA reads TGTGCCAGCAGCCCTGAGAAGGGCTACACCTTC. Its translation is CASSPEKGYTF.

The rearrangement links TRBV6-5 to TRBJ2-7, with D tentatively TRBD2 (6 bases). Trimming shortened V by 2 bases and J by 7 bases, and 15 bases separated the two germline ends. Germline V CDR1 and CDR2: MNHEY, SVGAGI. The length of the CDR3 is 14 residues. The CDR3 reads CASSYGGSPLEQYF. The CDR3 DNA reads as TGTGCCAGCAGTTACGGGGGGTCCCCCCTGGAGCAGTACTTC.

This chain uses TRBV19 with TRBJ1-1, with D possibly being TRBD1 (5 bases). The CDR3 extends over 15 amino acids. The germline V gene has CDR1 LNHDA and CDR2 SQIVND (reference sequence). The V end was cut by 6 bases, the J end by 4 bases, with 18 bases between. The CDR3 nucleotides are TGTGCCAGTAGCCGGATTCGGGACGGCGCCACTGAAGCTTTCTTT. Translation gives CASSRIRDGATEAFF.